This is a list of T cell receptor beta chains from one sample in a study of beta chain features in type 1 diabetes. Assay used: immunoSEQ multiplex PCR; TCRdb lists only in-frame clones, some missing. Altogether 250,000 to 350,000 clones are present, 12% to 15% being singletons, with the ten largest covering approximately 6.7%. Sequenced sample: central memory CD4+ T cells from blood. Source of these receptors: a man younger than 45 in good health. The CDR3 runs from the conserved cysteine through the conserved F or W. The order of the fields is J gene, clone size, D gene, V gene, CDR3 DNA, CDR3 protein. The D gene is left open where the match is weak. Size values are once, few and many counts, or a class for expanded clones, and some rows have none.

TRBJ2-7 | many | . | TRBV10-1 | TGCGCCAGCAGTGAAGGGGGATCCTACGAGCAGTACTTC | CASSEGGSYEQYF
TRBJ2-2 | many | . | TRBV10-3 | TGTGCCATCAGTGAGGCCAGGGCAGTCACCGGGGAGCTGTTTTTT | CAISEARAVTGELFF
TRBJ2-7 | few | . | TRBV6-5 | TGTGCCAGCAGCTTGGTGGGGGCTGGCGAGCAGTACTTC | CASSLVGAGEQYF
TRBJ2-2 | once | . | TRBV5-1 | TGCGCCAGCAGCTTGGCGGGACCGGACACCGGGGAGCTGTTTTTT | CASSLAGPDTGELFF
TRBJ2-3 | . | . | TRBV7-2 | TGTGCCAGCAGCTGGAAAGGGGGGGCCACAGATACGCAGTATTTT | CASSWKGGATDTQYF
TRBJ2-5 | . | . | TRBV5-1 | TGCGCCAGCACCCCGTCGGGAGAGGACCAAGAGACCCAGTACTTC | CASTPSGEDQETQYF
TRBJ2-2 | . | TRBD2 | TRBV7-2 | TGTGCCAGCAGGGGTCCGGGACTAAATTCCGGGGAGCTGTTTTTT | CASRGPGLNSGELFF
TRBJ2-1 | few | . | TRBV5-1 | TGCGCCAGCAGCTTGGACGCGTATGAGCAGTTCTTC | CASSLDAYEQFF
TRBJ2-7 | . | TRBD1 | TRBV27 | TGTGCCAGCAGTCTCATCTCGACAGGGAAGGGCGAGCAGTACTTC | CASSLISTGKGEQYF
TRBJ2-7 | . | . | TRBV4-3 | TGCGCCAGCAGCCTAAGAATCTCCGGGCAGGGGCCCTACGAGCAGTACTTC | CASSLRISGQGPYEQYF
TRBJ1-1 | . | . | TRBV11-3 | TGTGCCAGCAGCCAAATGGCCCCCATGAACACTGAAGCTTTCTTT | CASSQMAPMNTEAFF
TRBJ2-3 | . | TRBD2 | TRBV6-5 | TGTGCCAGCATACTAGCGGGAGCAGATACGCAGTATTTT | CASILAGADTQYF
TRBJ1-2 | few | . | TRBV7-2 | TGTGCCAGCAGCTCCTACAGGGAAAACTATGGCTACACCTTC | CASSSYRENYGYTF
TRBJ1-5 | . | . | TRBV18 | TGTGCCAGCTCACTCGGGACGTATCAGCCCCAGCATTTT | CASSLGTYQPQHF
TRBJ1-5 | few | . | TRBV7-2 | TGTGCCAGCAGCTGGGGACTCGGGAATCAGCCCCAGCATTTT | CASSWGLGNQPQHF
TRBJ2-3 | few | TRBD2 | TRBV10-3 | TGTGCCATCAGTGACTTCTCTAGCGGGAGAGGCGATACGCAGTATTTT | CAISDFSSGRGDTQYF
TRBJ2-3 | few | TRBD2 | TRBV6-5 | TGTGCCAGCAGTTACGACGGGGGGAAGAATACGCAGTATTTT | CASSYDGGKNTQYF
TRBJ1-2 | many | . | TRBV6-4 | TGTGCCAGCAGTGAGTTTTCTGGGACAACCTATGGCTACACCTTC | CASSEFSGTTYGYTF
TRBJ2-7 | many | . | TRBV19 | TGTGCCAGTGGGGACCCGCTAGCCCAACAGCACTTC | CASGDPLAQQHF
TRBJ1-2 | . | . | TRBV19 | TGTGCCAGTAGTATAATGTCCGGGGAGCCTGGCTACACCTTC | CASSIMSGEPGYTF
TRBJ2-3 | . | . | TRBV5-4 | TGTGCCAGCAGCTCCACAGATACGCAGTATTTT | CASSSTDTQYF
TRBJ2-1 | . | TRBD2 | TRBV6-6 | TGTGCCAGCTGGTCCCAGCGGGGGGGCAGCAATGAGCAGTTCTTC | CASWSQRGGSNEQFF
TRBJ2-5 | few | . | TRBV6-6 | TGTGCCAGCAGCCGTATGGGGACCCAGTACTTC | CASSRMGTQYF
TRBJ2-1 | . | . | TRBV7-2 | TGTGCCAGCAGCTTATCACGCGCAAACAATGAGCAGTTCTTC | CASSLSRANNEQFF
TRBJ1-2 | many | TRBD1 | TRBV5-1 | TGCGCCAGCAGCTTGGAAGGAAAGGGGGCGCAGGGCTACACCTTC | CASSLEGKGAQGYTF
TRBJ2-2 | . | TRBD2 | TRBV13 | TGTGCCAGCAGCCGAACGACTAGCGGGAGGTTGAGGACCGGGGAGCTGTTTTTT | CASSRTTSGRLRTGELFF
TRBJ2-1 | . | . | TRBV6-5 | TGTGCCAGCACTGAGCGGAAGTCCAGCGAGCAGTTCTTC | CASTERKSSEQFF
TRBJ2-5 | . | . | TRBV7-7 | TGTGCCAGCAGCGGAGGGACCCTCGTTGGGGAGACCCAGTACTTC | CASSGGTLVGETQYF
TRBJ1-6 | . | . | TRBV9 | TGTGCCAGCAGCGTAGCCCCCTCGAGGGATTCACCCCTCCACTTT | CASSVAPSRDSPLHF
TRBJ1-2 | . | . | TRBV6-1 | TGTGCCAGCAGTGAAGTGGCCCATGGAGACTATGGCTACACCTTC | CASSEVAHGDYGYTF
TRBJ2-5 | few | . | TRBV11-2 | TGTGCCAGCAGCTTAGGGGGCTGGCAAGAGACCCAGTACTTC | CASSLGGWQETQYF
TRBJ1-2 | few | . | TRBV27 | TGTGCCAGCAGCTACAGGTCATATAGGGTAGACTATGGCTACACCTTC | CASSYRSYRVDYGYTF
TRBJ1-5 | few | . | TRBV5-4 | TGCGCCAGCAGCCAAGATCAAGCACAGGGAGGCAATCAGCCCCAGCATTTT | CASSQDQAQGGNQPQHF
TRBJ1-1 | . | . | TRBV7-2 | TGTGCCAGCAGCTTAGTGCGTGTCAGGAATACTGAAGCTTTCTTT | CASSLVRVRNTEAFF
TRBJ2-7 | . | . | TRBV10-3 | TGTGCCATCAGGTCGGACAGCTACGAGCAGTACTTC | CAIRSDSYEQYF
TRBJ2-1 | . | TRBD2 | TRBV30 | TGTGCCTGGAGTCACGGGACTAGCTTCGATGAGCAGTTCTTC | CAWSHGTSFDEQFF
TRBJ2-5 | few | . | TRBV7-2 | TGTGCCAGCAGCTTAGGGACAGAGATCCAAGAGACCCAGTACTTC | CASSLGTEIQETQYF
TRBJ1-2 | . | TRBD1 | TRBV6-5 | TGTGCCAGCAGCCAACAGGGGGCCAACTATGGCTACACCTTC | CASSQQGANYGYTF
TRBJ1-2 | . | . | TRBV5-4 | TGTGCCAGCAGCTTGGGCGAGACGACCTTGGGGGGCTACACCTTC | CASSLGETTLGGYTF
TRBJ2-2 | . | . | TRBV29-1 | TGCAGCGTTGAAGACTCCCTGAACACCGGGGAGCTGTTTTTT | CSVEDSLNTGELFF
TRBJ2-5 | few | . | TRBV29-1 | TGCAGCGTCTCCCCCGGGACTTTTCAAGAGACCCAGTACTTC | CSVSPGTFQETQYF
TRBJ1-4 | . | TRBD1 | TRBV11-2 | TGTGCCAGCAGCTTAGACCGAACGTCACAGGGGCTGTTTTTT | CASSLDRTSQGLFF
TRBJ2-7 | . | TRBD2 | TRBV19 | TGTGCCAGTAGTCGGGGAGGGGTCCGGTACGAGCAGTACTTC | CASSRGGVRYEQYF
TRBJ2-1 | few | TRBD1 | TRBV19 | TGTGCCAGTAGTACAACAGGGGGACGGATCAATGAGCAGTTCTTC | CASSTTGGRINEQFF
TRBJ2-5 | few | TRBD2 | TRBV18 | TGTGCCAGCTCCCCAAGGACTAGCGGGGTACAAGAGACCCAGTACTTC | CASSPRTSGVQETQYF
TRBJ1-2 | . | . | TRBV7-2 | TGTGCCAGCAGCTTAATGGGGCTAACCACAGGTACCTATGGCTACACCTTC | CASSLMGLTTGTYGYTF
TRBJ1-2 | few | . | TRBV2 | TGTGCCAGCAGTGGGGGACAAGACTATGGCTACACCTTC | CASSGGQDYGYTF
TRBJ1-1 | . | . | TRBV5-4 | TGTGCCAGCAGCTTTGTTGGCCCCGGGGAGACTGAAGCTTTCTTT | CASSFVGPGETEAFF
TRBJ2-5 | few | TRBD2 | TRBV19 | TGTGCCAGTCGGCCCGGTGGCGGGAGTGTGGAGACCCAGTACTTC | CASRPGGGSVETQYF
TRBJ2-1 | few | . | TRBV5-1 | TGCGCCAGCAGCCCGGACGGAAGCTCCTACAATGAGCAGTTCTTC | CASSPDGSSYNEQFF
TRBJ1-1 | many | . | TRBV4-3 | TGCGCCAGCAGCCAAGATCTACAGAACACTGAAGCTTTCTTT | CASSQDLQNTEAFF
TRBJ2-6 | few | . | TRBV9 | TGTGCCAGCAGCGTAGATAGATCTACTGGGGCCAACGTCCTGACTTTC | CASSVDRSTGANVLTF
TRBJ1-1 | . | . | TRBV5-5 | TGTGCCAGCAGCATTGACCCGGTGGGGAATACTGAAGCTTTCTTT | CASSIDPVGNTEAFF
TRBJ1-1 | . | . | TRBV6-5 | TGTGCCAGCAGTCATCGTACGAACACTGAAGCTTTCTTT | CASSHRTNTEAFF
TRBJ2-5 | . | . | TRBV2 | TGTGCCAGCCTCAGAGGGCCTATGGAGACCCAGTACTTC | CASLRGPMETQYF
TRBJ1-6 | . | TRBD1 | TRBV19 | TGTGCCAGTCGCCCCGACAGGGATAATTCACCCCTCCACTTT | CASRPDRDNSPLHF
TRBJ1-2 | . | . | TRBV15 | TGTGCCACCAGCAGAGACACCGGGACCATCGCGTCCCACACCTTC | CATSRDTGTIASHTF
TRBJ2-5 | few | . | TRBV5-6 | TGTGCCAGCAGCTTGCAAAATACGGGAGAGGAGACCCAGTACTTC | CASSLQNTGEETQYF
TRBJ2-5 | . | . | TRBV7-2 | TGTGCCAGCAGCCCCCTTAGCGGTCAAGAGACCCAGTACTTC | CASSPLSGQETQYF
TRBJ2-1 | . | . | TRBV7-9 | TGTGCCAGCAGCGAATCGACTAGATACAATGAGCAGTTCTTC | CASSESTRYNEQFF